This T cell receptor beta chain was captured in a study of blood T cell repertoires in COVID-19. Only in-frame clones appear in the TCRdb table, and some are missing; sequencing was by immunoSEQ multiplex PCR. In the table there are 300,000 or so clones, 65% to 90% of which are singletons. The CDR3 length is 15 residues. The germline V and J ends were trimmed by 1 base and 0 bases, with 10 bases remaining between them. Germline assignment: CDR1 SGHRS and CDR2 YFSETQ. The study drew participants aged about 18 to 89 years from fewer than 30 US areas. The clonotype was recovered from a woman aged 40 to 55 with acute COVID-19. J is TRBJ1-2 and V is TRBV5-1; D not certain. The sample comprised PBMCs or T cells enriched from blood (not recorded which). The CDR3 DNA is TGCGCCAGCAGCTTGACACAGATCTCTAACTATGGCTACACCTTC. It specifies CASSLTQISNYGYTF.